The entry that follows covers one TCR beta chain sequence. This record comes from a study of shared clonotypes between healthy human individuals. Study information: The donor group consisted of two women and three men, aged 18 to 49.

Method: immunoSEQ multiplex PCR; TCRdb's copy keeps in-frame clones and lacks some. The table lists some 1.4 million clones, roughly 96% of them singletons. The J segment lost 4 bases and the V segment lost 1 base, leaving 11 bases of the junction unmatched. Germline CDR1 and CDR2: SNHLY and FYNNEI. The CDR3 totals 18 residues. The rearrangement joins TRBV2 to TRBJ2-1; 9 bases are shared with TRBD2. This receptor was obtained from a man aged 25-40 years in good health. The sequenced material came from naive CD4+ T cells sorted from blood. Subset denoted: CD45RA+ positively selected. CDR3 protein: CASSEEVAGALLYNEQFF. CDR3 sequence (DNA): TGTGCCAGCAGTGAAGAGGTAGCGGGAGCGCTCCTTTACAATGAGCAGTTCTTC.